These T cell receptor beta chains were read from a single sample in a study of OX40 agonist ivuxolimab in advanced cancers. Here immunoSEQ multiplex PCR was the method, and the copy in TCRdb shows in-frame clones only, minus some. The repertoire consists of around 57,000 clones, with around 93% occurring once and the leading ten covering 23%. The sequences come from CD4+ or CD8+ T cells sorted from blood, collected in a trial of the OX40 agonist ivuxolimab. These receptors originate from an adult with an advanced solid tumor such as melanoma, head and neck, liver or kidney cancer. CDR3s include the opening cysteine and the closing phenylalanine or tryptophan. The D gene is left open where the match is weak. Only some rows state a clone size, as once, few, many or a class for expanded clones.

-	TRBJ1-2	TRBV6-6	-	CASGVQGVNYGYTF	TGTGCCAGCGGTGTACAGGGAGTTAACTATGGCTACACCTTC
-	TRBJ1-1	TRBV11-2	-	CASSLETNTEAFF	TGTGCCAGCAGCTTAGAGACTAACACTGAAGCTTTCTTT
TRBD2	TRBJ2-1	TRBV29-1	-	CSAGLAAYSYNEQFF	TGCAGCGCCGGACTAGCGGCCTACTCCTACAATGAGCAGTTCTTC
-	TRBJ2-3	TRBV2	-	CASDGVGVLDTQYF	TGTGCCAGCGATGGAGTGGGGGTCCTCGATACGCAGTATTTT
-	TRBJ1-5	TRBV27	-	CASSLSRVQPQHF	TGTGCCAGCAGTTTATCCAGGGTTCAGCCCCAGCATTTT
-	TRBJ2-1	TRBV7-9	-	CASSSQNEQFF	TGTGCCAGCAGCTCGCAGAATGAGCAGTTCTTC
TRBD1	TRBJ1-1	TRBV15	-	CATSRARGREAFF	TGTGCCACCAGCAGAGCCAGGGGGCGTGAAGCTTTCTTT
-	TRBJ2-1	TRBV5-4	-	CASSLFGSEQFF	TGTGCCAGCAGCTTATTTGGGAGTGAGCAGTTCTTC
-	TRBJ1-5	TRBV2	-	CASSETGIFGLEPQHF	TGTGCCAGCAGTGAGACAGGAATCTTTGGCTTGGAGCCCCAGCATTTT
-	TRBJ1-2	TRBV7-9	-	CASSQEVYGYTF	TGTGCCAGCAGCCAGGAAGTCTATGGCTACACCTTC
-	TRBJ1-3	TRBV25-1	-	CASIGTKGNTIYF	TGTGCCAGCATAGGGACAAAAGGAAACACCATATATTTT
-	TRBJ1-5	TRBV15	-	CATSRDLSYQPQHF	TGTGCCACCAGCAGAGATCTGTCCTATCAGCCCCAGCATTTT
-	TRBJ1-6	TRBV28	-	CASSFTSFRAGYSPLHF	TGTGCCAGCAGTTTTACTAGCTTCAGGGCCGGCTATTCACCCCTCCACTTT
-	TRBJ1-5	TRBV6-5	-	CASSPLGSKNQPQHF	TGTGCCAGCAGCCCTCTCGGGTCAAAGAATCAGCCCCAGCATTTT
-	TRBJ2-1	TRBV9	-	CASSENSYNEQFF	TGTGCCAGCAGCGAAAATTCCTACAATGAGCAGTTCTTC
-	TRBJ2-1	TRBV30	-	CAWSVTGLSYNEQFF	TGTGCCTGGAGTGTAACGGGGCTGTCCTACAATGAGCAGTTCTTC
-	TRBJ1-5	TRBV28	few	CASSFQGAHQPQHF	TGTGCCAGCAGTTTCCAAGGGGCACATCAGCCCCAGCATTTT
-	TRBJ1-5	TRBV2	-	CASSPTTLYQPQHF	TGTGCCAGCAGTCCTACGACTCTCTATCAGCCCCAGCATTTT
-	TRBJ2-2	TRBV6-5	-	CASSSLTGELFF	TGTGCCAGCAGTTCTCTTACCGGGGAGCTGTTTTTT
TRBD2	TRBJ2-5	TRBV25-1	-	CASMDAGGPEETQYF	TGTGCCAGCATGGACGCGGGAGGGCCTGAAGAGACCCAGTACTTC
TRBD1	TRBJ1-2	TRBV29-1	medium-sized	CSVSQGFYGYTF	TGCAGCGTTTCACAGGGGTTCTATGGCTACACCTTC
-	TRBJ1-2	TRBV11-2	-	CASSLGTHRNGYTF	TGTGCCAGCAGCTTAGGGACCCATAGAAATGGCTACACCTTC
-	TRBJ1-1	TRBV6-6	-	CASSQTRNTEAFF	TGTGCCAGCAGTCAAACAAGGAACACTGAAGCTTTCTTT
-	TRBJ2-3	TRBV6-5	-	CASSQRITETDTQYF	TGTGCCAGCAGCCAGCGGATCACCGAGACAGATACGCAGTATTTT
-	TRBJ1-4	TRBV29-1	-	CSVTKESNEKLFF	TGCAGCGTCACCAAGGAGAGTAATGAAAAACTGTTTTTT
-	TRBJ1-2	TRBV6-5	-	CASSYEANYGYTF	TGTGCCAGCAGTTACGAAGCTAACTATGGCTACACCTTC
-	TRBJ2-1	TRBV5-1	once	CASSSGYNEQFF	TGCGCCAGCAGCTCCGGATACAATGAGCAGTTCTTC
-	TRBJ2-2	TRBV6-5	-	CASSYSIKNTGELFF	TGTGCCAGCAGTTACTCCATCAAAAACACCGGGGAGCTGTTTTTT
-	TRBJ1-1	TRBV4-1	-	CASSQQGYTEAFF	TGCGCCAGCAGCCAACAGGGGTACACTGAAGCTTTCTTT
-	TRBJ2-1	TRBV30	-	CAWSVLDEQFF	TGTGCCTGGAGTGTACTCGATGAGCAGTTCTTC
-	TRBJ1-6	TRBV28	-	CASSTVSGRNSPLHF	TGTGCCAGCAGCACAGTAAGTGGAAGGAATTCACCCCTCCACTTT
TRBD2	TRBJ2-6	TRBV4-3	-	CASRGGLAGDGANVLTF	TGCGCCAGCAGGGGAGGACTAGCGGGAGACGGGGCCAACGTCCTGACTTTC